The clone carrying this T cell receptor (beta chain) occurred once. The data stem from a study of OX40 agonist ivuxolimab in advanced cancers. Produced via immunoSEQ multiplex PCR; TCRdb's table is partial and in-frame only. The sample contains 65,000 to 70,000 clones, more than 75% of which appear only once. This CDR3 contains 15 residues. Trimming at V came to 1 base and at J to 6 bases, leaving 4 bases not matched to a gene. The V gene's germline CDR1 is MDHEN and CDR2 SYDVKM. The clonotype was recovered from an adult with an advanced solid tumor such as melanoma, head and neck, liver or kidney cancer. The chain links TRBV28 to TRBJ1-5; 9 nucleotides agree with TRBD1. The material sequenced was CD4+ or CD8+ T cells sorted from blood, taken in a trial of the OX40 agonist ivuxolimab. As DNA, the CDR3 is TGTGCCAGCAGTTTATTGTACAGGGGGCGTCAGCCCCAGCATTTT. Amino acids: CASSLLYRGRQPQHF.